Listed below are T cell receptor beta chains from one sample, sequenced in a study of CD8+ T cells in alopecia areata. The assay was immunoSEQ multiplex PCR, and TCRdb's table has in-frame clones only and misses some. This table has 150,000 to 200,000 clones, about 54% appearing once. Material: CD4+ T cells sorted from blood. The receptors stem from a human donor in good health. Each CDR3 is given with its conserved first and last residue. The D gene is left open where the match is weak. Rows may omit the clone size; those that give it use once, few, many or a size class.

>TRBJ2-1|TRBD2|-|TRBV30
CAWSEHVLAGVEQFF
TGTGCCTGGAGTGAACATGTACTAGCGGGAGTTGAGCAGTTCTTC
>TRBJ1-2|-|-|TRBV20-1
CSASRGGYTF
TGCAGTGCTAGCCGAGGGGGCTACACCTTC
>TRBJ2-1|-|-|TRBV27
CASSLLASDEQFF
TGTGCCAGCAGTTTACTTGCTAGCGATGAGCAGTTCTTC
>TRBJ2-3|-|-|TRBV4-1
CASSQLTGTDTQYF
TGCGCCAGCAGCCAGCTCACCGGCACAGATACGCAGTATTTT
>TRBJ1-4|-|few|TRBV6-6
CASTMPGRNEKLFF
TGTGCCAGCACCATGCCGGGACGTAATGAAAAACTGTTTTTT
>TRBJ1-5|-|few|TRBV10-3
CAISENSNQPQHF
TGTGCCATCAGTGAGAACAGCAATCAGCCCCAGCATTTT
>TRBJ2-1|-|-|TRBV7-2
CASSLRFGRGAYNEQFF
TGTGCCAGCAGCTTAAGGTTCGGTCGCGGCGCCTACAATGAGCAGTTCTTC
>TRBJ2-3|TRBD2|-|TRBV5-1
CASSLDSGRTDTQYF
TGCGCCAGCAGCTTGGATAGCGGGAGAACAGATACGCAGTATTTT
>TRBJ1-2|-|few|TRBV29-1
CSVGIVGYGYTF
TGCAGCGTTGGAATCGTTGGCTATGGCTACACCTTC
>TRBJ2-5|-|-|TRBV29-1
CSVETVGLGTETQYF
TGCAGCGTTGAAACCGTGGGTTTGGGGACAGAGACCCAGTACTTC
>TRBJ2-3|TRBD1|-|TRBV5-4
CASRFDRVGTDTQYF
TGTGCCAGCAGGTTCGACAGGGTGGGCACAGATACGCAGTATTTT
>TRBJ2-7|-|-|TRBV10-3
CAISEKSWYSYEQYF
TGTGCCATCAGTGAAAAAAGTTGGTATTCCTACGAGCAGTACTTC
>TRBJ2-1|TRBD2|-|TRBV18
CASSPLAGSLGNEQFF
TGTGCCAGCTCACCACTAGCGGGGTCCCTCGGTAATGAGCAGTTCTTC
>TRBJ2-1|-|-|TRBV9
CASSVEAAALRYNEQFF
TGTGCCAGCAGCGTAGAGGCGGCTGCCCTCCGGTACAATGAGCAGTTCTTC
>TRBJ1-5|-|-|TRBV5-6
CASSLWGTDQPQHF
TGTGCCAGCAGCTTGTGGGGGACCGATCAGCCCCAGCATTTT
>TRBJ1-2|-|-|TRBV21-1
CASSGYTF
TGTGCCAGCAGCGGCTACACCTTC
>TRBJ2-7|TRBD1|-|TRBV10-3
CAISATGANYEQYF
TGTGCCATCAGTGCGACAGGGGCAAACTACGAGCAGTACTTC
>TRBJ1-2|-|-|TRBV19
CASTKDLWGYTF
TGTGCCAGTACCAAGGACCTCTGGGGCTACACCTTC
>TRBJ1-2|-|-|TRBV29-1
CSVGASDGYTF
TGCAGCGTTGGGGCTTCGGACGGCTACACCTTC
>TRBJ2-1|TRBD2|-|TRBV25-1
CASTAGTSGHNEQFF
TGTGCCAGCACCGCCGGGACTAGCGGCCACAATGAGCAGTTCTTC
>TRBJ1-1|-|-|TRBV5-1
CASSLLVNTEAFF
TGCGCCAGCAGCTTGTTGGTGAACACTGAAGCTTTCTTT
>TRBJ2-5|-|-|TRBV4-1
CASSQNQQETQYF
TGCGCCAGCAGCCAAAACCAGCAAGAGACCCAGTACTTC
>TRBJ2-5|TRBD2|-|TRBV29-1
CSGILAGVQETQYF
TGCAGCGGCATACTAGCGGGAGTTCAAGAGACCCAGTACTTC
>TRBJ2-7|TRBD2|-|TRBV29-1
CSVGGGSYEQYF
TGCAGCGTTGGCGGCGGGAGTTACGAGCAGTACTTC
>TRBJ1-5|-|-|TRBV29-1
CSVEGRRGQPQHF
TGCAGCGTCGAGGGACGAAGAGGTCAGCCCCAGCATTTT
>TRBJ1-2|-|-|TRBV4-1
CASSQPLPVHGYTF
TGCGCCAGCAGCCAACCCCTCCCCGTCCATGGCTACACCTTC
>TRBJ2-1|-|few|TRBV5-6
CASSFKIRLVHHEQFF
TGTGCCAGCAGCTTTAAAATTCGGCTAGTTCATCATGAGCAGTTCTTC
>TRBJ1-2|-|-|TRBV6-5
CASSPRTEYGYTF
TGTGCCAGCAGTCCGCGGACAGAGTATGGCTACACCTTC
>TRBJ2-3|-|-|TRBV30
CAWSVESTDTQYF
TGTGCCTGGAGTGTCGAAAGCACAGATACGCAGTATTTT
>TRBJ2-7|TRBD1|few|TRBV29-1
CSVPGQAYEQYF
TGCAGCGTCCCGGGACAGGCCTACGAGCAGTACTTC
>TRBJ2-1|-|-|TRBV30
CASEPPQRSLNEQFF
TGTGCCTCCGAACCTCCCCAGCGGAGTCTCAATGAGCAGTTCTTC
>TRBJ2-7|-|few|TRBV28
CASSRGGSSYEQYF
TGTGCCAGCAGCAGAGGGGGTAGCTCCTACGAGCAGTACTTC
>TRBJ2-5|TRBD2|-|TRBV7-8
CASSSQTSGSRKTQYF
TGTGCCAGCAGCTCACAGACTAGCGGGAGTAGAAAGACCCAGTACTTC
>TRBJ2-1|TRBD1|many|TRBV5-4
CASSLLGQGDNEQFF
TGTGCCAGCAGCTTGCTCGGACAGGGAGACAATGAGCAGTTCTTC
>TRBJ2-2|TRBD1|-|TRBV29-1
CSSGTGGSGELFF
TGCAGCTCTGGGACAGGGGGCAGCGGGGAGCTGTTTTTT
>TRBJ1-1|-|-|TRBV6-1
CASSAGFGQAFF
TGTGCCAGCAGTGCGGGGTTTGGCCAGGCTTTCTTT
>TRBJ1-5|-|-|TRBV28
CASSLLNQPQHF
TGTGCCAGCAGCTTACTAAATCAGCCCCAGCATTTT
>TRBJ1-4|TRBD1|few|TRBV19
CASRPMDRFFEKLFF
TGTGCCAGTAGACCGATGGACAGGTTCTTTGAAAAACTGTTTTTT
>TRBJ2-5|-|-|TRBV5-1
CASSSQAVAGQTQYF
TGCGCCAGCAGCTCACAAGCGGTGGCCGGTCAGACCCAGTACTTC
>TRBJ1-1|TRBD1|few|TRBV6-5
CASSSYYRGNTEAFF
TGTGCCAGCAGTTCTTACTACAGGGGGAACACTGAAGCTTTCTTT
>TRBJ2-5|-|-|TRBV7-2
CASSLDRVQKETQYF
TGTGCCAGCAGCTTAGACAGGGTTCAAAAAGAGACCCAGTACTTC